The sequence of this TCR beta chain was determined in a study of PD-1 blockade in classical Hodgkin lymphoma. Overall study: Nivolumab was given intravenously to patients at 3 mg/kg every 2 weeks.

Sequenced by immunoSEQ multiplex PCR; TCRdb stores in-frame clones only, minus some. Here the sample spans over 10,000 clones, 90% to 95% being singletons. Every patient experienced relapse after autologous stem cell transplantation, and brentuximab vedotin exposure varied. General observations from the study: Unlike CD8+ TCR diversity, which did not rise significantly by C4D1, CD4+ TCR diversity did.

Points on this clone: What it recognizes is unknown.

V lost 2 bases and J lost 7, with 12 bases in between. In germline, CDR1 is WSHSY, CDR2 SAAADI. The CDR3 runs to 14 residues. Material: peripheral blood mononuclear cells (PBMCs), obtained at baseline. The sequence was collected from a human donor with classical Hodgkin lymphoma. The chain recombines TRBV10-2 with TRBJ2-4, with a weak D call TRBD2 (5 bases). This CDR3 reads CASSERGVGNIQYF. The CDR3 DNA follows: TGCGCCAGCAGTGAGCGGGGTGTGGGGAACATTCAGTACTTC.